What follows describes a single TCR beta chain. Its antigen is still unknown. This specimen belongs to a study of T cells after posttransplantation cyclophosphamide. Study-wide findings and caveats: Tissue-infiltrating T cells from skin or gut overlapped little with blood T cells. Later post-transplant blood repertoires were often dominated by donor CD8+ memory clones. Recipient CMV seropositivity and CMV reactivation strongly tracked TRB clonality.

The CDR3 has 16 amino acids. The ends lost 3 bases at V and 8 bases at J; junction bases unmatched: 9. Germline V CDR1 and CDR2: MDHEN, SYDVKM. Cyclophosphamide on days +3 and +4 followed busulfan-fludarabine conditioning and a marrow graft. Sequencing was performed with immunoSEQ multiplex PCR; in TCRdb, only in-frame clones are kept and a portion is missing. The sample comprises roughly 8,300 clones, around 82% of which are singletons, and approximately 15% rests with the top ten. Source: CD4+ T cells sorted from blood, taken about 1,000 days after allogeneic stem cell transplant with posttransplant cyclophosphamide. The chain carries TRBV28 and TRBJ2-4; 11 bases align to TRBD2. This TCR derives from a female patient aged 35-55 years who received an allogeneic stem cell transplant from a related donor, was CMV-positive, and had no GVHD. Some T cells may possibly be graft donor cells. The CDR3 here is CASSFRLAGGGDIQYF. CDR3 DNA sequence: TGTGCCAGCAGTTTCCGCCTAGCGGGGGGTGGCGACATTCAGTACTTC.